The clone carrying this T cell receptor (beta chain) was counted a few times. The antigen is not known. Attachment of unique molecular identifiers to individual cDNA molecules was performed. From the 5' RACE reads, TCRdb called clonotypes with MiXCR, one entry per CDR3 protein. The sample consists of around 67,000 distinct CDR3 sequences, roughly 11% of them appearing once. The source of the sample is a study of early T cells in non-severe SARS-CoV-2 infection. Across the study: RNA in bulk from unsorted whole blood was sequenced, and chains were unpaired.

Study-wide points: VDJdb matches were skewed toward anti-spike CD8 T cell responses.

The germline gives CDR1 LNHDA, CDR2 SQIVND (reference sequence). The V end was cut by 6 bases, the J end by 1 base, with 23 bases between. This CDR3 region has 18 residues. This clonotype was sampled from an adult who was a healthcare worker with PCR-confirmed SARS-CoV-2 infection or an uninfected control (not recorded which). Here the sequenced sample was whole blood, taken at baseline. The chain couples TRBV19 to TRBJ2-3; D possibly uses TRBD1 or TRBD2 (5 bases each). The CDR3 DNA reads as TGTGCCAGTAGGGGAACGGGGAGCGTGGGGACCGGCACAGATACGCAGTATTTT. This gives the protein CASRGTGSVGTGTDTQYF.